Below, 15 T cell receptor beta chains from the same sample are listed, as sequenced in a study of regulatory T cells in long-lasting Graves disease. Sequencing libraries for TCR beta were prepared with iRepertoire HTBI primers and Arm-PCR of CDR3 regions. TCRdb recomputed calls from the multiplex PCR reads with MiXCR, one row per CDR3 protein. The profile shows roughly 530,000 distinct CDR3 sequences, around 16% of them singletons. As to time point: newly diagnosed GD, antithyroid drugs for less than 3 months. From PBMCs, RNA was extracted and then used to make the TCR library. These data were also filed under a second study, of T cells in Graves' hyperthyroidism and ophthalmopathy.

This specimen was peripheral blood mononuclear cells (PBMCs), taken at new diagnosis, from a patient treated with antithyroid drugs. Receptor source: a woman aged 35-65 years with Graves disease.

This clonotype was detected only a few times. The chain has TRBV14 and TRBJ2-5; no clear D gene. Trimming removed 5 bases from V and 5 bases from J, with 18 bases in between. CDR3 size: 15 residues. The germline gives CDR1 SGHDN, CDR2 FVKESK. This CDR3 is CASSGRGTRAETQYF. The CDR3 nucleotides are TGTGCCAGCAGCGGCAGAGGTACAAGAGCGGAGACCCAGTACTTC.

The CDR3 DNA reads as TGCAGCGTTGAATACGGGGCAGGGGGCTACGAGCAGTACTTC. Protein product: CSVEYGAGGYEQYF. The rearrangement uses TRBV29-1 and TRBJ2-7, with 7 positions matching TRBD1. Trimming took 2 bases from V and 3 from J; bases not matched to a gene: 7. The CDR3 is 14 residues long. From germline, CDR1 is SQVTM and CDR2 ANQGSEA.

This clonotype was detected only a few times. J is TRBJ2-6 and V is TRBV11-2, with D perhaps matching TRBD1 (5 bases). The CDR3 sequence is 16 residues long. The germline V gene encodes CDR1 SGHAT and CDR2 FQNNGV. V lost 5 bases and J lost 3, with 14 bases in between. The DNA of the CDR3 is TGTGCCAGCAGCCCCGAAGGGGTTAATGGGGCCAACGTCCTGACTTTC. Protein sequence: CASSPEGVNGANVLTF.

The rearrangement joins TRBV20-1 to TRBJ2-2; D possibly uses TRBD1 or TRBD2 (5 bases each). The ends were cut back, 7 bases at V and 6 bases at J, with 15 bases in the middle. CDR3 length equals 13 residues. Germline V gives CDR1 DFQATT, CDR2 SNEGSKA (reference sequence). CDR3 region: CSVPSLGAGELFF. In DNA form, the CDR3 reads TGCAGTGTTCCCAGCCTGGGGGCCGGGGAGCTGTTTTTT.

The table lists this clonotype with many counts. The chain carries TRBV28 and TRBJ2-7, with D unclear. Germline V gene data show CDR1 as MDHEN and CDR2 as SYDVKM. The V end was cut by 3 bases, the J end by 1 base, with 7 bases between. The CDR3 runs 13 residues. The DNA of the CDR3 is TGTGCCAGCAGTTTCAGTCTTTCCTACGAGCAGTACTTC. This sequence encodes CASSFSLSYEQYF.

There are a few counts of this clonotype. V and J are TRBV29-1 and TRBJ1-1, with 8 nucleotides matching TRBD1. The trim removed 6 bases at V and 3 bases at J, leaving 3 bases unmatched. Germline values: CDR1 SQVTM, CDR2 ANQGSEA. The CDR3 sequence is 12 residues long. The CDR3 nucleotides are TGCAGCGTACAGACAGGGGACACTGAAGCTTTCTTT. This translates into CSVQTGDTEAFF.

CDR3 sequence reads: CASSHDTDTQYF. CDR3 DNA sequence: TGCGCCAGCAGCCATGACACAGATACGCAGTATTTT. J is TRBJ2-3 and V is TRBV4-1, with D hard to call. The CDR3 runs 12 residues. Germline V gene sequence: CDR1 MGHRA, CDR2 YSYEKL. V was pared by 3 bases and J by 2 bases, with 3 bases between.

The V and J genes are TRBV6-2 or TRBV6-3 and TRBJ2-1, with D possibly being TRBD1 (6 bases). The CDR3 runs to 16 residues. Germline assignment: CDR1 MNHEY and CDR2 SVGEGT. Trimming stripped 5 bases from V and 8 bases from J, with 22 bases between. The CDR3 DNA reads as TGTGCCAGCAGTGAAAAGTTGAGCAGGGGTTTGGATGAGCAGTTCTTC. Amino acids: CASSEKLSRGLDEQFF.

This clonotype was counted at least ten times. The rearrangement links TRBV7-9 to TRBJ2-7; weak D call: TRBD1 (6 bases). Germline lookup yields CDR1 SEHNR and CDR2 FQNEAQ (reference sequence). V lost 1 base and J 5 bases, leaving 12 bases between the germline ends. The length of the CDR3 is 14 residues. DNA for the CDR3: TGTGCCAGCAGCTTAGGCCGACAGGTTCACGAGCAGTACTTC. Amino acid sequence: CASSLGRQVHEQYF.

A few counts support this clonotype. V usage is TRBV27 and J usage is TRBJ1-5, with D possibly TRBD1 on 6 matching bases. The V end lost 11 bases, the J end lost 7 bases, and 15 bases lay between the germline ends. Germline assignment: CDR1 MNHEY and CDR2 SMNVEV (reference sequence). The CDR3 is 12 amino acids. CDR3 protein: CAVGEGVQPQHF. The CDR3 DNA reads TGTGCCGTCGGCGAGGGGGTCCAGCCCCAGCATTTT.

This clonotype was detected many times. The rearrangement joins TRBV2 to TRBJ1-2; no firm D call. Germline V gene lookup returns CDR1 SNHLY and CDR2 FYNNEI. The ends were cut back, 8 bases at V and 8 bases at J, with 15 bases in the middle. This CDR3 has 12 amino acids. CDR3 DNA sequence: TGTGCCAGCGGGGAGGGAGTTCACGGCTACACCTTC. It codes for CASGEGVHGYTF.

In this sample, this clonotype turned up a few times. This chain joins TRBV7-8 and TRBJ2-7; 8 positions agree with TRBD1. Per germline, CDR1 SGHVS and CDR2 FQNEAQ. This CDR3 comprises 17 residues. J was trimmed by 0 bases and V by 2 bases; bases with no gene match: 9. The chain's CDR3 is CASSLRRLGQGSYEQYF. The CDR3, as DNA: TGTGCCAGCAGCTTAAGGCGCCTAGGACAGGGCTCCTACGAGCAGTACTTC.

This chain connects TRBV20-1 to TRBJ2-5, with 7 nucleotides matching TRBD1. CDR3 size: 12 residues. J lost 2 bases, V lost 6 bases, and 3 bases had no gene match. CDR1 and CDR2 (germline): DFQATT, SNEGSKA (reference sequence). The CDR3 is CSATGQQETQYF. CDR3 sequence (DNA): TGCAGTGCCACGGGACAGCAAGAGACCCAGTACTTC.

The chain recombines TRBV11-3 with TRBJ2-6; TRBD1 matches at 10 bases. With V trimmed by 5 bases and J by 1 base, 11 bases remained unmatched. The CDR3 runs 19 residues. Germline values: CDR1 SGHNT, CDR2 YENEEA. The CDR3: CASSPHRDRGPSGANVLTF. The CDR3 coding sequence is TGTGCCAGCAGCCCGCACCGGGACAGGGGCCCTTCTGGGGCCAACGTCCTGACTTTC.

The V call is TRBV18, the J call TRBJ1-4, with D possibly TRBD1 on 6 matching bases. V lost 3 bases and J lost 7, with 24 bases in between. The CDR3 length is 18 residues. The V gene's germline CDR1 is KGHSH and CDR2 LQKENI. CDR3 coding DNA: TGTGCCAGCTCACCGATGGGGGCCTCCAGCGGATTAAGTGAAAAACTGTTTTTT. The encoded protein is CASSPMGASSGLSEKLFF.